The clone carrying this T cell receptor beta chain showed up just once. The antigen remains undetermined. This sample was taken from a study of radiation and T cells in renal cell carcinoma. Study overall: Nephrectomy followed 15 Gy stereotactic body radiation by 4 weeks.

Broader study findings: No pretreatment tumor biopsies were available for baseline clonotypes. From baseline, blood top tumor clonotypes peaked at 2 weeks post-radiation.

The repertoire was sequenced with immunoSEQ multiplex PCR; TCRdb's copy has only in-frame clones and lacks some. The sample holds 150,000 or so clones, around 89% seen once. This CDR3 region has 13 residues. Trimming took off 5 bases at V and 0 bases at J, with 6 bases between the two ends. CDR1 and CDR2 from the germline V gene are SGDLS and YYNGEE. Time point specified: baseline pretreatment blood. Treatment in this sample: 15 Gy SBRT to primary tumor, nephrectomy 4 weeks later. Blood was sampled at baseline, 2 weeks and 4 weeks after SBRT. The chain combines TRBV9 with TRBJ1-3; D may be TRBD1 (5 bases). The clonotype originates from a woman aged 70-85 years with renal cell carcinoma. Sequenced here: blood, sampled from a patient whose treatment included radiotherapy and nephrectomy. The CDR3 DNA reads as TGTGCCAGCAGACAGGCCTCTGGAAACACCATATATTTT. Translated, it gives CASRQASGNTIYF.